This T cell receptor (beta chain) was retrieved from a study of OX40 agonist ivuxolimab in advanced cancers. Study overall: Every 2 weeks, ivuxolimab was infused into the patients intravenously at between 0.01 and 10 mg/kg. A partial response was reached by three patients: one with hepatocellular carcinoma and two with cutaneous melanoma. The study's findings and limits: Clonal expansion by week 6 occurred in CD4+ and CD8+ blood T cells (at 0.1 to 3.0 mg/kg).

There are 15 residues in the CDR3. CDR1 is GTSNPN and CDR2 is SVGIG in the germline V gene (reference sequence). The V end was cut by 2 bases, the J end by 0 bases, with 11 bases between. On this clone: Its antigen is currently unknown.

Data came from immunoSEQ multiplex PCR; TCRdb stores just in-frame clones and leaves some out. Of about 76,000 clones listed, approximately 85% were seen once; the top ten hold roughly 0.61%. V and J are TRBV30 and TRBJ1-3; D remains ambiguous. The TCR originated in an adult with an advanced solid tumor such as melanoma, head and neck, liver or kidney cancer. This sample comprised CD4+ or CD8+ T cells sorted from blood, obtained in a trial of the OX40 agonist ivuxolimab. CDR3 coding DNA: TGTGCCTGGAGTTTCATGGCGAGCTCTGGAAACACCATATATTTT. It yields the protein CAWSFMASSGNTIYF.